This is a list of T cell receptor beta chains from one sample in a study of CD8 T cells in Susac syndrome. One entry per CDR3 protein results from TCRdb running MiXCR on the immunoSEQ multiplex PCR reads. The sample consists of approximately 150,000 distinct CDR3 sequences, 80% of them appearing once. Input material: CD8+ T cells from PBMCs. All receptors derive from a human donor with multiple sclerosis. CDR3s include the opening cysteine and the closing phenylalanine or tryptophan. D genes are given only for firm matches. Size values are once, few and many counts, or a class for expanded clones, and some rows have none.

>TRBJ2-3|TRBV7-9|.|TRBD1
CASSRDRGHTDTQYF
TGTGCCAGCAGCCGGGACAGGGGTCACACAGATACGCAGTATTTT
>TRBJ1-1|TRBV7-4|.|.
CASSPARGRDRNTEAFF
TGTGCCAGCAGCCCCGCCAGGGGACGGGATCGGAACACTGAAGCTTTCTTT
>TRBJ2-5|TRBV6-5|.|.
CASSYTSWGGETQYF
TGTGCCAGCAGTTACACCTCCTGGGGCGGAGAGACCCAGTACTTC
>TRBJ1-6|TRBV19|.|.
CASSWAGADSPLHF
TGTGCCAGTAGCTGGGCAGGGGCGGACTCACCCCTCCACTTT
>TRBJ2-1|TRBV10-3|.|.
CATATGRNEQFF
TGTGCCACCGCCACAGGGCGAAATGAGCAGTTCTTC
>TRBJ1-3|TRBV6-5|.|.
CASSYHKTLYSGNTIYF
TGTGCCAGCAGTTACCATAAGACTCTCTACTCTGGAAACACCATATATTTT
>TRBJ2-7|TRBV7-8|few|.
CASSLRTLAHEQYF
TGTGCCAGCAGCCTTAGGACCCTCGCACACGAGCAGTACTTC
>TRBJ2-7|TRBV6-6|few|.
CASSYSPRNGEQYF
TGTGCCAGCAGTTACTCGCCTCGTAACGGCGAGCAGTACTTC
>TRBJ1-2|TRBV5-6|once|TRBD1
CASSLNVRGLIDYGYTF
TGTGCCAGCAGCTTGAACGTCAGGGGGCTGATTGACTATGGCTACACCTTC
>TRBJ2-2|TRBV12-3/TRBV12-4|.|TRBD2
CASSTPSGIGNTGELFF
TGTGCCAGCAGTACTCCTAGCGGGATTGGGAACACCGGGGAGCTGTTTTTT
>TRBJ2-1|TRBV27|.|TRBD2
CASSLTSGRPYNEQFF
TGTGCCAGCAGTTTAACTAGCGGGAGGCCCTACAATGAGCAGTTCTTC
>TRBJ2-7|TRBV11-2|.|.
CASSHYEQYF
TGTGCCAGCAGCCACTACGAGCAGTACTTC
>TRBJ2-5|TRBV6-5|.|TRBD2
CASALAGIQETQYF
TGTGCCAGCGCCCTAGCGGGGATCCAAGAGACCCAGTACTTC
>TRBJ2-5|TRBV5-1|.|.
CASNSIGTAQETQYF
TGCGCCAGCAACAGCATCGGGACGGCCCAAGAGACCCAGTACTTC
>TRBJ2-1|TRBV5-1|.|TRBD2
CASSLGGRVSYNEQFF
TGCGCCAGCAGCTTGGGAGGGAGGGTCTCCTACAATGAGCAGTTCTTC
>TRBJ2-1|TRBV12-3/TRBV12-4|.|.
CASSLGLSSYNEQFF
TGTGCCAGCAGTTTAGGCCTTAGCTCCTACAATGAGCAGTTCTTC
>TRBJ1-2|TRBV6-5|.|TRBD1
CASSYGTGGSYTF
TGTGCCAGCAGTTACGGGACAGGGGGGAGCTACACCTTC
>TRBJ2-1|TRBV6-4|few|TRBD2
CASSDDPAGVDEQFF
TGTGCCAGCAGTGACGACCCAGCGGGGGTCGATGAGCAGTTCTTC
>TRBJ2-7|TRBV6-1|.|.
CASSDVGLSYEQYF
TGTGCCAGCAGTGACGTAGGCCTATCCTACGAGCAGTACTTC
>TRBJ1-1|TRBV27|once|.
CASSHPNTEAFF
TGTGCCAGCAGCCATCCGAACACTGAAGCTTTCTTT
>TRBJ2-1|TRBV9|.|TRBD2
CASSVEGGLAGELDNEQFF
TGTGCCAGCAGCGTAGAGGGTGGGCTAGCGGGAGAGCTCGACAATGAGCAGTTCTTC
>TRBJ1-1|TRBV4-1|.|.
CASSQEFRGNTEAFF
TGCGCCAGCAGCCAAGAGTTTAGGGGAAACACTGAAGCTTTCTTT
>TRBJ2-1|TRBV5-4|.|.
CATGRDEQFF
TGTGCCACCGGGCGTGATGAGCAGTTCTTC
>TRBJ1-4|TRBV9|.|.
CASSSGVSRELFF
TGTGCCAGCAGCTCAGGAGTGAGCCGAGAACTGTTTTTT
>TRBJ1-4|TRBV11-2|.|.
CASAWGGVRTNEKLFF
TGTGCCAGCGCCTGGGGTGGGGTGAGGACTAATGAAAAACTGTTTTTT